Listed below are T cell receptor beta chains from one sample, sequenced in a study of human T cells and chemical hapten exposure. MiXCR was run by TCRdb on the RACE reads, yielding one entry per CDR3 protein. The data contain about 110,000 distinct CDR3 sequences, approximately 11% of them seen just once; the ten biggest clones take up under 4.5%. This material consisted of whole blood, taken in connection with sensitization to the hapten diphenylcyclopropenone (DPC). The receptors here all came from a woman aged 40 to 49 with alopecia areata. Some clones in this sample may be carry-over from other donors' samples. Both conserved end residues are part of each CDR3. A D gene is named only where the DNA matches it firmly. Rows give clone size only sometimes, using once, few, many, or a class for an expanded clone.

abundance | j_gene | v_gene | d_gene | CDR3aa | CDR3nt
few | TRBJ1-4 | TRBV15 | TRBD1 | CATSSDRGRSEKLFF | TGTGCCACCAGCAGCGACAGGGGGCGCTCGGAAAAACTGTTTTTT
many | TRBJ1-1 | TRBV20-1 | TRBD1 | CSARGWDSRANTEAFF | TGCAGTGCTAGAGGGTGGGACAGTCGGGCTAACACTGAAGCTTTCTTT
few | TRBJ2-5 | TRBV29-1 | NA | CSVRASGGETQYF | TGCAGCGTCCGGGCCTCCGGAGGGGAGACCCAGTACTTC
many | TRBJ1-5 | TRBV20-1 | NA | CSARDGPGGSYQPQHF | TGCAGTGCTAGAGATGGTCCGGGTGGGAGTTATCAGCCCCAGCATTTT
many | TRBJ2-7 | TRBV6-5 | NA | CASSYSIRDPVYEQYF | TGTGCCAGCAGTTACTCCATTAGGGACCCAGTGTACGAGCAGTACTTC
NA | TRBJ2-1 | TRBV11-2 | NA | CASSGTGLSYNEQFF | TGTGCCAGCAGTGGGACTGGACTCTCCTACAATGAGCAGTTCTTC
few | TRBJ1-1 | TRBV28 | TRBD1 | CATRQGGAGTEAFF | TGTGCCACCCGACAGGGAGGGGCGGGGACTGAAGCTTTCTTT
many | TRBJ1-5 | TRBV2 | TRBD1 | CASSERGRQPQHF | TGTGCCAGCAGTGAAAGGGGGCGGCAGCCCCAGCATTTT
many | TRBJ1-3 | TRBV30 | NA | CAWSVGGSTGNTIYF | TGTGCCTGGAGTGTAGGAGGGAGCACTGGAAACACCATATATTTT
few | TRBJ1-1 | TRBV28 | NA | CASTQGGTEAFF | TGTGCCAGCACACAGGGTGGCACTGAAGCTTTCTTT
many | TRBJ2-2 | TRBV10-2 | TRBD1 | CATGQGYTGELFF | TGCGCCACCGGACAGGGGTATACCGGGGAGCTGTTTTTT
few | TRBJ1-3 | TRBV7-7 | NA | CASSPLPGNTIYF | TGTGCCAGCAGCCCCCTGCCTGGAAACACCATATATTTT
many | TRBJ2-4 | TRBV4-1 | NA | CASSQETSSSELAKNIQYF | TGCGCCAGCAGCCAAGAGACCTCCTCTAGTGAACTAGCCAAAAACATTCAGTACTTC
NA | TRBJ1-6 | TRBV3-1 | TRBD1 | CASSQRDRGLSALHF | TGTGCCAGCAGCCAACGGGACAGGGGGCTTTCGGCCCTCCACTTT
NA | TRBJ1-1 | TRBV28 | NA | CASSLGRGAFF | TGTGCCAGCAGTTTAGGACGGGGAGCTTTCTTT
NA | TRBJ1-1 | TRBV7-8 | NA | CAGSFRGLEAFF | TGTGCCGGCAGTTTCCGGGGACTTGAAGCTTTCTTT
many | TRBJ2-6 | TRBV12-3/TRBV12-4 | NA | CASTFSGANVLTF | TGTGCCAGCACCTTCTCTGGGGCCAACGTCCTGACTTTC
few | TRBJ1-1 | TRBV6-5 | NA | CASSRDNVATEAFF | TGTGCCAGCAGTAGGGACAATGTCGCCACTGAAGCTTTCTTT
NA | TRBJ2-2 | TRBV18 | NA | CASSQASSTGELFF | TGTGCCAGCTCACAGGCTAGCAGCACCGGGGAGCTGTTTTTT
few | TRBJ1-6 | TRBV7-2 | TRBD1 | CASSLTGDRSSSYNSPLHF | TGTGCCAGCAGCTTAACTGGGGACAGGTCGAGCTCCTATAATTCACCCCTCCACTTT
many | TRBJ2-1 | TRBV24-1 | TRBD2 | CATTTTSGREGQFF | TGTGCCACAACGACTACTAGCGGGAGGGAGGGGCAGTTCTTC
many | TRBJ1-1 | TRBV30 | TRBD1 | CAWSGIQGATEAFF | TGTGCCTGGAGTGGAATCCAGGGGGCGACTGAAGCTTTCTTT
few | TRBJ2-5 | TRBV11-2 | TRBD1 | CASSWVQGPQETQYF | TGTGCCAGCAGCTGGGTACAGGGGCCTCAAGAGACCCAGTACTTC
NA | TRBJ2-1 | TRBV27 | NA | CASRRGGRLNNEQFF | TGTGCCAGCAGGAGAGGGGGGCGTCTAAACAATGAGCAGTTCTTC
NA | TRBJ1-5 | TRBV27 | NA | CASSFSGRYQPQHF | TGTGCCAGCAGCTTCTCAGGGAGGTATCAGCCCCAGCATTTT
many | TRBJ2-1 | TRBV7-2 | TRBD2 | CASSPGLAGEQFF | TGTGCCAGCAGCCCGGGACTAGCGGGGGAGCAGTTCTTC
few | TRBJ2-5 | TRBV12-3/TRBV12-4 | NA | CASSPLGTQETQYF | TGTGCCAGCAGCCCCCTGGGGACCCAAGAGACCCAGTACTTC
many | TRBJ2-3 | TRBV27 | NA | CASRFPDGSQYF | TGTGCCAGCAGGTTCCCCGACGGCAGCCAGTATTTT
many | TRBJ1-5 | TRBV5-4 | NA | CASSPRPGDQPQHF | TGTGCCAGCAGCCCCCGACCAGGGGATCAGCCCCAGCATTTT
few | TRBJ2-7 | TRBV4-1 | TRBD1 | CASSQGTGTGDYEQYF | TGCGCCAGCAGCCAGGGAACCGGGACAGGGGACTACGAGCAGTACTTC
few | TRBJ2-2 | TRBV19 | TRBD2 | CASSTYPSGSRWELFF | TGTGCCAGTAGTACCTACCCGAGCGGGAGTAGATGGGAGCTGTTTTTT
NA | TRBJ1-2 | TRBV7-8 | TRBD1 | CASSLAQGAPYGYTF | TGTGCCAGCAGCTTGGCCCAGGGGGCGCCTTATGGCTACACCTTC
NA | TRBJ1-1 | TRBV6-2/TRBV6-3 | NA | CASSPPGAEAFF | TGTGCCAGCAGCCCACCGGGAGCAGAAGCTTTCTTT
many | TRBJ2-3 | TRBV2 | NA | CASSGGTVYTQYF | TGTGCCAGCAGTGGCGGGACTGTATATACGCAGTATTTT
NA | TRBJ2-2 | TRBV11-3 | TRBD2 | CASSLRLAGRTGELFF | TGTGCCAGCAGCTTACGGCTAGCGGGACGCACCGGGGAGCTGTTTTTT
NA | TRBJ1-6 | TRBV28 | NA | CASSLSGVSSPLHF | TGTGCCAGCAGTTTATCAGGGGTCAGTTCACCCCTCCACTTT
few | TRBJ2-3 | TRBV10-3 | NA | CAISGTDTQYF | TGTGCCATCTCTGGCACAGATACGCAGTATTTT
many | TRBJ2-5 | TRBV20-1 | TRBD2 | CSARTSGGDAKTQYF | TGCAGTGCTAGAACTAGCGGGGGGGACGCGAAGACCCAGTACTTC
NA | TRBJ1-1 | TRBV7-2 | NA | CASSLHRDKSEAFF | TGTGCCAGCAGCTTACACAGGGATAAGTCTGAAGCTTTCTTT
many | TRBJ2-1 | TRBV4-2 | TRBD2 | CASSPLAGANNEQFF | TGTGCCAGCAGCCCGCTAGCGGGGGCAAACAATGAGCAGTTCTTC
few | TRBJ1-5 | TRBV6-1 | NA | CASSQSGGDQPQHF | TGTGCCAGCAGTCAGTCGGGGGGCGATCAGCCCCAGCATTTT
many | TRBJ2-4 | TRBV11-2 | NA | CASSLKGGVLSSIQYF | TGTGCCAGCAGCTTAAAGGGGGGGGTCCTCAGCAGCATTCAGTACTTC
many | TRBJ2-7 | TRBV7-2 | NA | CASSLGSTYEQYF | TGTGCCAGCAGCCTCGGTTCCACCTACGAGCAGTACTTC
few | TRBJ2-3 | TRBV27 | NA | CASLEMGSYTDTQYF | TGTGCCAGCCTCGAGATGGGTTCCTACACAGATACGCAGTATTTT
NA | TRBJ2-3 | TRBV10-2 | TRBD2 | CASSESRPGPSGSTDTQYF | TGCGCCAGCAGTGAGTCACGTCCCGGGCCTAGCGGGAGCACAGATACGCAGTATTTT
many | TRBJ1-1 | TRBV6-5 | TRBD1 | CASSWPGQGGTEAFF | TGTGCCAGCAGTTGGCCGGGACAGGGGGGGACTGAAGCTTTCTTT
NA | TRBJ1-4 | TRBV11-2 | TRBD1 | CASSLGAFSGTANEKLFF | TGTGCCAGCAGCTTAGGTGCTTTTTCGGGGACAGCTAATGAAAAACTGTTTTTT
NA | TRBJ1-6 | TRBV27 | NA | CASSPWTAGVYNSPLHF | TGTGCCAGCAGTCCCTGGACCGCTGGGGTTTATAATTCACCCCTCCACTTT
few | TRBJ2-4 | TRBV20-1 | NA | CSARDSGNIQYF | TGCAGTGCTAGAGATTCGGGAAACATTCAGTACTTC